The entry below gives a single T cell receptor (beta chain) sequence along with its context. The antigen is not known. These data are taken from a study of cytomegalovirus exposure and HLA in healthy donors. In the PCR, 60 Vbeta and 13 Jbeta primers were used. Measured with immunoSEQ multiplex PCR; TCRdb has only the in-frame clones, and not every one. The sample lists 150,000 to 200,000 clones, 75% to 85% occurring once. General study points: Being productive about 90% or about 30% of the time was typical of most TCR beta V segments in an earlier analysis.

Donors had nominal health at sampling but likely had unrecorded immune exposures. This clonotype was sampled from a young woman in good health and CMV-seropositive. The sequenced sample was PBMCs.

The CDR3, as DNA: TGTGCCAGCAGCCAAGACGGGGTGTACTATGGCTACACCTTC. It specifies CASSQDGVYYGYTF. The chain links TRBV14 to TRBJ1-2; no definite D call. Germline assignment: CDR1 SGHDN and CDR2 FVKESK. Trimming took off 0 bases at V and 3 bases at J, with 8 bases between the two ends. The length of the CDR3 is 14 residues.